Following are 27 T cell receptor beta chains from one sample sequenced in a study of CD8+CD57+ T cells in acquired aplastic anemia. Sequenced patients had shown CD8+CD57+ cell expansion by flow cytometry. Genomic DNA acted as the template from which TCR beta VDJ combination and CDR3 sequence profiling were carried out. From the reads, TCRdb called clonotypes with MiXCR, one entry per CDR3 protein. The table has around 200,000 distinct CDR3 sequences, approximately 48% seen once. The sample consisted of sorted CD4+, CD8+, or CD8+CD57+ T cells (not recorded which) from PBMCs. The receptors derive from a human donor with aplastic anemia.

This clonotype was counted at least ten times. The chain links TRBV20-1 to TRBJ2-1; TRBD1 aligns across 9 bases. J gave up 7 bases and V 5 bases, and 9 bases lay outside the gene matches. The CDR3 has 14 residues. Germline assignment: CDR1 DFQATT and CDR2 SNEGSKA (reference sequence). This CDR3 is CSASTGGAGNEQFF. CDR3 sequence (DNA): TGCAGTGCTTCCACAGGGGGCGCGGGGAATGAGCAGTTCTTC.

This sequence joins TRBV19 and TRBJ2-1, with D possibly being TRBD2 (5 bases). Germline-derived CDR1 and CDR2 are LNHDA and SQIVND (reference sequence). There are 15 residues in the CDR3. V dropped 0 bases and J dropped 7 bases, with 13 bases sitting between them. The CDR3 loop reads CASSIDSLAWNEQFF. Written as DNA, the CDR3 is TGTGCCAGTAGTATAGATTCCCTAGCTTGGAATGAGCAGTTCTTC. The full variable domain, completed using reference TRBV19 and TRBJ2-1, is DGGITQSPKYLFRKEGQNVTLSCEQNLNHDAMYWYRQDPGQGLRLIYYSQIVNDFQKGDIAEGYSVSREKKESFPLTVTSAQKNPTAFYLCASSIDSLAWNEQFFGPGTRLTVL.

In its sample, this clonotype was seen a few times. This sequence joins TRBV7-3 and TRBJ2-5; D is perhaps TRBD2 (5 bases). The CDR3 is made up of 13 amino acids. Germline lookup yields CDR1 SGHTA and CDR2 FQGTGA. The V end lost 5 bases, the J end lost 3 bases, and 10 bases lay between the germline ends. Here the CDR3 DNA reads TGTGCCAGCAGCCTAGACTATAAAGAGACCCAGTACTTC. Residues: CASSLDYKETQYF.

The chain combines TRBV19 with TRBJ2-7; the D gene is possibly TRBD1 (6 bases). V lost 4 bases, J lost 2 bases, and 12 bases lay in between. Germline CDR1 is LNHDA and CDR2 is SQIVND (reference sequence). The CDR3 covers 14 residues. The CDR3 is CASSRAGATYEQYF. Written as DNA, the CDR3 is TGTGCCAGTAGTAGAGCAGGGGCCACCTACGAGCAGTACTTC. Drawing the rest from reference TRBV19 and TRBJ2-7, the complete variable domain is DGGITQSPKYLFRKEGQNVTLSCEQNLNHDAMYWYRQDPGQGLRLIYYSQIVNDFQKGDIAEGYSVSREKKESFPLTVTSAQKNPTAFYLCASSRAGATYEQYFGPGTRLTVT.

The chain couples TRBV7-9 to TRBJ2-7, with 10 positions matching TRBD2. V shed 3 bases, J shed 5 bases, and the junction held 4 bases outside the gene matches. This CDR3 contains 14 residues. The V gene's germline CDR1 is SEHNR and CDR2 FQNEAQ (reference sequence). The CDR3 nucleotides are TGTGCCAGCAGCTTTAGCGGGGGGCTCAACGAGCAGTACTTC. Protein product: CASSFSGGLNEQYF.

As regards this clonotype: Just one base apart from a much larger clone, this may be a read error. The missing conserved phenylalanine or tryptophan at the end of this CDR3 makes a read error likely. The chain couples TRBV6-1 to TRBJ2-7; possible D gene TRBD2, 5 bases. The germline V and J ends were trimmed by 6 bases and 2 bases, with 11 bases remaining between them. The germline V gene encodes CDR1 MNHNS and CDR2 SASEGT. This CDR3 has 13 residues. The DNA for the CDR3 is TGTGCCAGCAGGAGGGCAGGACCCTACGAGCAGTACTCC. Translation: CASRRAGPYEQYS.

This clonotype was found many times. This chain connects TRBV3-1 to TRBJ2-2; D not resolved. Trimming removed 3 bases at V and 5 bases at J, with 7 bases between. Germline CDR1 is LGHDT and CDR2 is YNNKEL (reference sequence). This CDR3 comprises 13 residues. In nucleotides, the CDR3 is TGTGCCAGCAGCCAGGTCGGGACCGGGGAGCTGTTTTTT. This gives the protein CASSQVGTGELFF.

This chain uses TRBV25-1 with TRBJ2-7; possible D gene TRBD2, 6 bases. V lost 2 bases and J lost 4, with 9 bases in between. Germline lookup yields CDR1 MGHDK and CDR2 SYGVNS. The CDR3 is 13 residues long. CDR3 sequence (DNA): TGTGCCAGCAGTGAACCCGGGGGATACGAGCAGTACTTC. It codes for CASSEPGGYEQYF.

Points on this clonotype: The junction departs from germline at one end; a sequencing error may be responsible. This chain uses TRBV6-5 with TRBJ2-2; 8 nucleotides align to TRBD1. This CDR3 has 14 residues. CDR1 and CDR2 (germline): MNHEY, SVGAGI. CDR3: CASSYGQGPREPFF. CDR3 nucleotides: TGTGCCAGCAGTTACGGACAGGGACCCAGGGAGCCGTTTTTT.

In its sample, this clonotype was seen many times. The V and J genes are TRBV12-5 and TRBJ1-3, with TRBD1 identical over 9 bases. The V gene end was trimmed by 6 bases and the J gene end by 2 bases; junction bases not matched to a gene: 8. Germline V lookup: CDR1 LGHNT, CDR2 FRNRAP. The CDR3 has 16 amino acids. The CDR3 loop is CASGNERDRAGNTIYF. The CDR3, as DNA: TGTGCTAGTGGAAATGAAAGGGACAGGGCTGGAAACACCATATATTTT.

Notes on this clonotype: One junction end does not reproduce the germline sequence, and a read error may be involved. The V and J genes are TRBV2 and TRBJ2-7; D is ambiguous. Looked up from germline, CDR1 is SNHLY and CDR2 is FYNNEI. The CDR3 is 12 residues long. CDR3 region: CASTYSTYEQYF. The CDR3, as DNA: TGTGCCAGCACATACAGTACCTACGAGCAGTACTTT.

This clonotype was seen at least ten times. The V gene is TRBV6-2 or TRBV6-3, the J gene TRBJ2-3; D is uncertain. Between the trimmed V and J ends, which lost 6 bases and 5 bases, there was a span of 12 bases. The CDR3 totals 13 residues. The V gene's germline CDR1 is MNHEY and CDR2 SVGEGT. The CDR3 reads CASRFLWEDTQYF. CDR3 coding DNA: TGTGCCAGCAGATTCCTATGGGAAGATACGCAGTATTTT.

This clonotype was found many times. The chain carries TRBV5-5 and TRBJ1-1; D may be TRBD1 (5 bases). V was clipped by 4 bases and J by 1 base, with 17 bases between them. The CDR3 spans 16 residues. Germline lookup yields CDR1 SGHKS and CDR2 YYEKEE (reference sequence). Here the CDR3 reads CASSTGHPGGNTEAFF. CDR3 nucleotide sequence: TGTGCCAGCAGCACCGGACATCCCGGGGGGAACACTGAAGCTTTCTTT.

This chain uses TRBV9 with TRBJ2-7; tentatively, D is TRBD2 (6 bases). This CDR3 comprises 12 residues. Germline lookup yields CDR1 SGDLS and CDR2 YYNGEE. The CDR3: CAKRPGASEQYF. CDR3 DNA: TGTGCTAAGCGTCCGGGAGCTAGCGAGCAGTACTTC.

This clonotype was counted ten times or more. The V call is TRBV3-1, the J call TRBJ1-4; 11 nucleotides agree with TRBD1. Per germline, CDR1 LGHDT and CDR2 YNNKEL (reference sequence). V was clipped by 3 bases and J by 8 bases; unmatched bases: 8. This CDR3 contains 16 residues. DNA of the CDR3: TGTGCCAGCAGCCAGAGCTGGACAGGGGGCGAGGAAAAACTGTTTTTT. Its translation is CASSQSWTGGEEKLFF. The full variable domain, in which reference TRBV3-1 and TRBJ1-4 provide the parts outside the CDR3, is DTAVSQTPKYLVTQMGNDKSIKCEQNLGHDTMYWYKQDSKKFLKIMFSYNNKELIINETVPNRFSPKSPDKAHLNLHINSLELGDSAVYFCASSQSWTGGEEKLFFGSGTQLSVL.

The chain employs TRBV12-3 or TRBV12-4 and TRBJ2-7; no clear D. V was trimmed by 2 bases and J by 7 bases, leaving 6 bases between them. The CDR3 covers 11 residues. In DNA, the CDR3 is TGTGCCAGCAGTTTATATTCGGAGCAGTACTTC. Translation: CASSLYSEQYF.

This clonotype was observed a few times. The chain employs TRBV15 and TRBJ2-1; 12 bases are a match to TRBD2. Germline-derived CDR1 and CDR2 are LNHNV and YYDKDF (reference sequence). The ends lost 4 bases at V and 8 bases at J; junction bases unmatched: 6. This CDR3 is 15 amino acids long. Here the CDR3 DNA reads TGTGCCACCAGCATCGGGACTAGCGGGTTCGATGAGCAGTTCTTC. It translates to CATSIGTSGFDEQFF.

Turning to this clonotype: A much larger clone is a single base away; this may be a read error. The chain has TRBV30 and TRBJ2-7; a possible D gene is TRBD2 (7 bases). Germline CDR1 GTSNPN, CDR2 SVGIG (reference sequence). This CDR3 region has 13 residues. Trimming cost V 3 bases and J 7 bases, with 16 bases left between them. As DNA, the CDR3 is TGTGCCTGGAGCGGACGGGGGGCGCTTGAGCAGTACTTC. It specifies CAWSGRGALEQYF.

CDR3 DNA sequence: TGTGCCAGCTCACCCGCTTTGGAGCAGTACTTC. Amino acid sequence: CASSPALEQYF. This chain uses TRBV18 with TRBJ2-7; the D is unclear. The germline V gene has CDR1 KGHSH and CDR2 LQKENI. The CDR3 covers 11 residues. V dropped 3 bases and J dropped 7 bases, with 7 bases sitting between them.

This clonotype has ten or more counts. The chain has TRBV6-5 and TRBJ1-2, with 9 nucleotides matching TRBD1. This CDR3 is 14 amino acids long. Trimming took 4 bases from V and 7 from J; bases not matched to a gene: 7. Per the germline V gene, CDR1 is MNHEY and CDR2 is SVGAGI. The CDR3 coding sequence is TGTGCCAGCAGTTCGGGACAGGGTACGGGTGGCTACACCTTC. Translated, it gives CASSSGQGTGGYTF.

This clonotype has at least ten counts. The rearrangement joins TRBV6-1 to TRBJ1-1; a possible D gene is TRBD1 (5 bases). The CDR3 has 15 residues. The germline V gene encodes CDR1 MNHNS and CDR2 SASEGT. With 2 bases removed from V and 0 bases from J, the gap between germline ends came to 10 bases. The DNA of the CDR3 is TGTGCCAGCAGTGAACCGGGGCTAATGAACACTGAAGCTTTCTTT. It yields the protein CASSEPGLMNTEAFF.

Turning to this clonotype: A much larger clone sits a single nucleotide away, making a read error possible. The chain recombines TRBV9 with TRBJ2-7; D assignment may be TRBD1 or TRBD2 (5 bases each). V was clipped by 4 bases and J by 5 bases, with 10 bases between them. The CDR3 sequence is 12 residues long. Germline CDR1 is SGDLS and CDR2 is YYNGEE. In DNA, the CDR3 is TGTGCCAGCAGCCCCTCGGGGCACGAGCAGTACTTC. This encodes CASSPSGHEQYF.

This clonotype was detected only once. Possible read error: a much larger clone is one base away. The genes are TRBV5-4 and TRBJ2-2; 8 bases match TRBD1. The CDR3 has 14 amino acids. CDR1 SGHNT and CDR2 YYREEE come from the germline V gene (reference sequence). CDR3 sequence reads: CASSTTGVGGELSF. Written as DNA, the CDR3 is TGTGCCAGCAGCACGACAGGGGTCGGCGGGGAGCTGTCTTTT.

This clonotype was observed at least ten times. V gene TRBV5-8 combines with J gene TRBJ2-7, with a possible D match to TRBD1 (6 bases). Between the trimmed V and J ends, which lost 7 bases and 0 bases, there was a span of 17 bases. This CDR3 is 15 amino acids long. CDR1 and CDR2 from the germline V gene are SGHTS and YDEGEE. CDR3 region: CASGTRGAISYEQYF. CDR3 nucleotide sequence: TGTGCCAGCGGGACCAGGGGTGCAATCTCCTACGAGCAGTACTTC. Full variable domain (remainder filled in from reference TRBV5-8 and TRBJ2-7): EAGVTQSPTHLIKTRGQQATLRCSPISGHTSVYWYQQALGLGLQFLLWYDEGEERNRGNFPPRFSGRQFPNYSSELNVNALELEDSALYLCASGTRGAISYEQYFGPGTRLTVT.

The J gene is TRBJ2-7, the V gene TRBV29-1; no definite D call. Germline V gene sequence: CDR1 SQVTM, CDR2 ANQGSEA. Trimming stripped 0 bases from V and 4 bases from J, with 7 bases between. The CDR3 has 12 amino acids. CDR3 nucleotides: TGCAGCGTTGAAGATAACATATACGAGCAGTACTTC. Translating gives CSVEDNIYEQYF.

The V call is TRBV19, the J call TRBJ1-6; D gene unclear. The CDR3 loop spans 12 amino acids. From germline, CDR1 is LNHDA and CDR2 SQIVND (reference sequence). The V gene lost 11 bases and the J gene lost 8 bases, with 13 bases spanning the gap. Written as DNA, the CDR3 is TGTGCCCCAGAGAGCATTCATTCACCCCTCCACTTT. It specifies CAPESIHSPLHF.

This clonotype was seen many times. The chain uses TRBV19 and TRBJ1-4; D unclear. CDR1 is LNHDA, CDR2 SQIVND, per germline (reference sequence). V shed 3 bases and J shed 12 bases, with 8 bases lying between them. CDR3 size: 11 residues. The CDR3 loop reads CASSIQFQLFF. The CDR3 DNA sequence: TGTGCCAGTAGTATCCAGTTCCAACTGTTTTTT.